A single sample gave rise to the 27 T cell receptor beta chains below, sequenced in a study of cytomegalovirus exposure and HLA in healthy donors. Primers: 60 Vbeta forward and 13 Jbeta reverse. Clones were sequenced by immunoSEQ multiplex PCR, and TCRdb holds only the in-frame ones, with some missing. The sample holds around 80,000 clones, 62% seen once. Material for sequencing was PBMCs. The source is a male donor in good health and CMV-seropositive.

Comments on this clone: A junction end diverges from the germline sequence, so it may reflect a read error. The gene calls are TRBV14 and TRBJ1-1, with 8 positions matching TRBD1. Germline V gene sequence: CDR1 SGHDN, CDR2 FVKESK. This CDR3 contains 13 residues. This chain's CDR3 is CASSPWTGSEAFF. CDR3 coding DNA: TGTGCCAGCAGCCCCTGGACAGGGTCTGAGGCTTTCTTT.

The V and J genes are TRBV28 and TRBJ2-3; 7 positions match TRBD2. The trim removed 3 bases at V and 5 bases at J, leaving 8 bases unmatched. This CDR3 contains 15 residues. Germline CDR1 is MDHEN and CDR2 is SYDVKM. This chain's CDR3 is CASSLEAGVKDTQYF. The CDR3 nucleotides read TGTGCCAGCAGTTTGGAGGCGGGAGTTAAAGATACGCAGTATTTT.

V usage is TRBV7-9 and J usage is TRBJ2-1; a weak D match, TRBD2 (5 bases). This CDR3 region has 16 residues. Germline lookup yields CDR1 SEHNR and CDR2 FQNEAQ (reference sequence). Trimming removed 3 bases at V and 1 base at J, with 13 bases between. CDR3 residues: CASSFFGLQSYNEQFF. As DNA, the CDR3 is TGTGCCAGCAGCTTTTTCGGACTCCAATCCTACAATGAGCAGTTCTTC.

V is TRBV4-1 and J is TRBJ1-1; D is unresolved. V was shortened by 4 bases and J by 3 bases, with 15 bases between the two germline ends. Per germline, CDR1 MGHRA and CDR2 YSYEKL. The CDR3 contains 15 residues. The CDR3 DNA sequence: TGCGCCAGCAGCCCCCCGGGGAGGGCTTACACTGAAGCTTTCTTT. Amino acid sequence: CASSPPGRAYTEAFF.

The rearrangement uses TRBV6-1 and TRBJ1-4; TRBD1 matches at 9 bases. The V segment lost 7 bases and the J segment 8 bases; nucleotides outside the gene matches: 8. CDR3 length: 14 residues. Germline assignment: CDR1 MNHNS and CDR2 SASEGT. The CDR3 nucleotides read TGTGCCAGCAACCCACAGGGGGCCGGGGAAAAACTGTTTTTT. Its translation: CASNPQGAGEKLFF.

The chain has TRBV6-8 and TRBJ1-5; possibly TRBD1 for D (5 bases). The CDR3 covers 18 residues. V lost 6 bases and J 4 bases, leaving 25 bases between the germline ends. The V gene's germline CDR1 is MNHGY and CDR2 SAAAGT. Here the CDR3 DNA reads TGTGCCAGCAGGATATTCGCGGGGCAGGAACTAGCAAATCAGCCCCAGCATTTT. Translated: CASRIFAGQELANQPQHF.

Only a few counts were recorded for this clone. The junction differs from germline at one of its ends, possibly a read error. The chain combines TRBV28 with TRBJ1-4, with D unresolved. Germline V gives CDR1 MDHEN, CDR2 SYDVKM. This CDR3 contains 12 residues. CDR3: CASSLPKEKLFF. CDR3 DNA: TGTGCCAGCAGTTTACCTAAGGAAAAACTGTTTTTT.

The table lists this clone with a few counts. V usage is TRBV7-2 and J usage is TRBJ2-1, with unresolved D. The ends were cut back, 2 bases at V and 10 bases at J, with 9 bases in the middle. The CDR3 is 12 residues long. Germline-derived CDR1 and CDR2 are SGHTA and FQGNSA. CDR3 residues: CASSLRVSEQFF. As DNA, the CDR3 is TGTGCCAGCAGCTTAAGAGTATCGGAGCAGTTCTTC.

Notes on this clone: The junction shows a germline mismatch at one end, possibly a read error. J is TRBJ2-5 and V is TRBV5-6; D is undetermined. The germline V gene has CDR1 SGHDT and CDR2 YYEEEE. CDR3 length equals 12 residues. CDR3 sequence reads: CASSLASCDFNF. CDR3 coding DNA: TGTGCCAGCAGCTTGGCCTCTTGCGACTTTAACTTC.

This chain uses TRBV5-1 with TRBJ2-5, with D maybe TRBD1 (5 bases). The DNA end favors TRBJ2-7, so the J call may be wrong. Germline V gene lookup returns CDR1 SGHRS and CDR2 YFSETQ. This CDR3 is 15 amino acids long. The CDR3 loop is CASSFSFREGHEQYF. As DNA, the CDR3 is TGCGCCAGCAGCTTTTCTTTCAGGGAAGGACACGAGCAGTACTTC.

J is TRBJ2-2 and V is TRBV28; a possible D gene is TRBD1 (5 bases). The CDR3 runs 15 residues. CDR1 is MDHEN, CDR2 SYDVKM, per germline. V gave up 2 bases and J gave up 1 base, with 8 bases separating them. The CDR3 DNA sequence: TGTGCCAGCAGTTTAGTTAGGGGGAACACCGGGGAGCTGTTTTTT. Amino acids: CASSLVRGNTGELFF.

CDR3 region: CASSVGGSTEAFF. The CDR3 region has the DNA TGTGCCAGCAGCGTCGGGGGGAGCACTGAAGCTTTCTTT. The chain has TRBV7-9 and TRBJ1-1; TRBD1 is a possible D gene (5 bases). The CDR3 has 13 residues. The V end was cut by 5 bases, the J end by 4 bases, with 11 bases between. CDR1 is SEHNR, CDR2 FQNEAQ, per germline (reference sequence).

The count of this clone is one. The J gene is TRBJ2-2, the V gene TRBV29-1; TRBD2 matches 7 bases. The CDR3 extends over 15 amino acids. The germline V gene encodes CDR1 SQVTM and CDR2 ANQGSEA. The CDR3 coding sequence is TGCAGTGCTCGGGGGAGGGCCCCGAACACCGGGGAGCTGTTTTTT. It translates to CSARGRAPNTGELFF.

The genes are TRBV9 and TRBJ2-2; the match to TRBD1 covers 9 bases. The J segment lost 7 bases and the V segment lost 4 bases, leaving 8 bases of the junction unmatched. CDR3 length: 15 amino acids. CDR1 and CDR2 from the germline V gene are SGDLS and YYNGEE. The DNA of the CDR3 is TGTGCCAGCAGCAACCGACAGGGGGAGGGCGGGGAGCTGTTTTTT. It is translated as CASSNRQGEGGELFF. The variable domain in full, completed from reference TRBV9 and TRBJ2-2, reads DSGVTQTPKHLITATGQRVTLRCSPRSGDLSVYWYQQSLDQGLQFLIQYYNGEERAKGNILERFSAQQFPDLHSELNLSSLELGDSALYFCASSNRQGEGGELFFGEGSRLTVL.

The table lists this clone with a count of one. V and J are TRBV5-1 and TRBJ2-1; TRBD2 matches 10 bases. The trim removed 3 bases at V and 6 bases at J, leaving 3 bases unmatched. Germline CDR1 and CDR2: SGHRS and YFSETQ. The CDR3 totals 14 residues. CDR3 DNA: TGCGCCAGCAGCTCTAGCGGGAGAGTCAATGAGCAGTTCTTC. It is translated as CASSSSGRVNEQFF.

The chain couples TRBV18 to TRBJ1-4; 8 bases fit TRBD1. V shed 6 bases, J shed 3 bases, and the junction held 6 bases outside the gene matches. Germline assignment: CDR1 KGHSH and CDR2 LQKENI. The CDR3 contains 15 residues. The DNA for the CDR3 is TGTGCCAGCTCGTGGACAGGGCGTTCTAATGAAAAACTGTTTTTT. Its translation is CASSWTGRSNEKLFF. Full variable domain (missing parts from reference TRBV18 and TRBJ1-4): NAGVMQNPRHLVRRRGQEARLRCSPMKGHSHVYWYRQLPEEGLKFMVYLQKENIIDESGMPKERFSAEFPKEGPSILRIQQVVRGDSAAYFCASSWTGRSNEKLFFGSGTQLSVL.

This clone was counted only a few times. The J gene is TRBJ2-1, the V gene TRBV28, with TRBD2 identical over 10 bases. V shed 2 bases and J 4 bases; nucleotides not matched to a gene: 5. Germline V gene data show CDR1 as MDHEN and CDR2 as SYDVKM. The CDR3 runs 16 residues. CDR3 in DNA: TGTGCCAGCAGTTTACTAGCGGGAGACTATTACAATGAGCAGTTCTTC. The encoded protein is CASSLLAGDYYNEQFF.

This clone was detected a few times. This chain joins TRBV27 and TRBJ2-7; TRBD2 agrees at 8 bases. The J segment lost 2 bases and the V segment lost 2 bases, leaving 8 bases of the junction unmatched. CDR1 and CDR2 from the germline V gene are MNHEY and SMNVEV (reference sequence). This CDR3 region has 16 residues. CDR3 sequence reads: CASSLNGRAHPYEQYF. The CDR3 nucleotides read TGTGCCAGCAGTTTAAACGGGAGGGCCCATCCCTACGAGCAGTACTTC.

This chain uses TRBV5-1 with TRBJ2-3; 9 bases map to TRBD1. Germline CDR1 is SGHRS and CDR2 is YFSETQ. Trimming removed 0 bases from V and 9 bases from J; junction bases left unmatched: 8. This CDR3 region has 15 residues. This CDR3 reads CASSLEQGASRTQYF. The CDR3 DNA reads TGCGCCAGCAGCTTGGAACAGGGGGCGTCGCGAACGCAGTATTTT. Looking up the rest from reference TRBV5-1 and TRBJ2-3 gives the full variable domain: KAGVTQTPRYLIKTRGQQVTLSCSPISGHRSVSWYQQTPGQGLQFLFEYFSETQRNKGNFPGRFSGRQFSNSRSEMNVSTLELGDSALYLCASSLEQGASRTQYFGPGTRLTVL.

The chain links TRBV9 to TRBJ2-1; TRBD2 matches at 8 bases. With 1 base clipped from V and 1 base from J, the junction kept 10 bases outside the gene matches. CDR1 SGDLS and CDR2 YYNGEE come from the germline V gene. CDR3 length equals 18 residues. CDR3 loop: CASSVSSGVPGSYNEQFF. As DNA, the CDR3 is TGTGCCAGCAGCGTAAGTAGCGGGGTCCCGGGGTCCTACAATGAGCAGTTCTTC.

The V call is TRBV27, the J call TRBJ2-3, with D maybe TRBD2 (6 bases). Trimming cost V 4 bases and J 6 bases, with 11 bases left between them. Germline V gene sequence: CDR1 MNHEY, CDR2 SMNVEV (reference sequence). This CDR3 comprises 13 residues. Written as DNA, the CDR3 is TGTGCCAGCAGTTCTCAGGGAGGTGATACGCAGTATTTT. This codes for CASSSQGGDTQYF.

The DNA of the CDR3 is TGTGCCTGGAACAGCGGTCCCCTAAACACCATATATTTT. This encodes CAWNSGPLNTIYF. The chain is built from TRBV30 and TRBJ1-3, with D unresolved. Trimming took 4 bases from V and 6 from J, leaving 13 bases between them. In germline, CDR1 is GTSNPN, CDR2 SVGIG (reference sequence). The length of the CDR3 is 13 residues.

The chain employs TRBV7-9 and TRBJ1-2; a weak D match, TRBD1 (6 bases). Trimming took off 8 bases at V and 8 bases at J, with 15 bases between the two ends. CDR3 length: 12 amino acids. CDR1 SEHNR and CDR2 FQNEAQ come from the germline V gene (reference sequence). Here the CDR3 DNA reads TGTGCCAGCGGGGGGGCCTCTTTGGGCTACACCTTC. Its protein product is CASGGASLGYTF.

CDR3 sequence reads: CASRRGQGDGQPQHF. The CDR3 bases are TGTGCCAGCAGGCGAGGACAGGGGGACGGTCAGCCCCAGCATTTT. V and J are TRBV6-1 and TRBJ1-5, with 10 bases identical to TRBD1. The J segment lost 6 bases and the V segment lost 6 bases, leaving 8 bases of the junction unmatched. The CDR3 is made up of 15 amino acids. Germline V gene lookup returns CDR1 MNHNS and CDR2 SASEGT.

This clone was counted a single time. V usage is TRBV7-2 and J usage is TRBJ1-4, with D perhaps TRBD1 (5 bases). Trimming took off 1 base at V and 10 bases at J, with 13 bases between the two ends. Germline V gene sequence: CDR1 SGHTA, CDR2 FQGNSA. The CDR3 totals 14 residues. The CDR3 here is CASSLGGEVAKLFF. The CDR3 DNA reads TGTGCCAGCAGCTTAGGGGGGGAGGTCGCAAAACTGTTTTTT.

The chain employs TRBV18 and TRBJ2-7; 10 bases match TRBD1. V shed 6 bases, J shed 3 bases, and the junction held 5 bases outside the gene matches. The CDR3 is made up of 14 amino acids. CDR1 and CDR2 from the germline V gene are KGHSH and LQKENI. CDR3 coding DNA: TGTGCCAGCTCTCCGGGACAGGGGATCTACGAGCAGTACTTC. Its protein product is CASSPGQGIYEQYF.

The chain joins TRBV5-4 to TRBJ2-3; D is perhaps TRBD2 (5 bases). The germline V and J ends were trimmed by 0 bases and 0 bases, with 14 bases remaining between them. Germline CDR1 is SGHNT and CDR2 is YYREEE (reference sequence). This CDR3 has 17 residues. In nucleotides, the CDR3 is TGTGCCAGCAGCTTGGGGGGTTCGGGATTTAGCACAGATACGCAGTATTTT. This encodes CASSLGGSGFSTDTQYF.